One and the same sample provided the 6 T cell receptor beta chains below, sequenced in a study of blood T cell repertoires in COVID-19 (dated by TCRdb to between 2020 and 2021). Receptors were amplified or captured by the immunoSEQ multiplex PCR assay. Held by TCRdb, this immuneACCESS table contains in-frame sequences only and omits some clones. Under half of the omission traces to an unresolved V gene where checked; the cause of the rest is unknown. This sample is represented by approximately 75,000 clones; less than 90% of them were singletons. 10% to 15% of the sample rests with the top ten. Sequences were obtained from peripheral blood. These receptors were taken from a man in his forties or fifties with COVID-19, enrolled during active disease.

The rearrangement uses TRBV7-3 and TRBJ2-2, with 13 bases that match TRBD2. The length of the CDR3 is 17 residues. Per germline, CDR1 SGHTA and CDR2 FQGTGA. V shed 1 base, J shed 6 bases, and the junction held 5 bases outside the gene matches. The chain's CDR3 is CASSLNGLAGESGELFF. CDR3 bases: TGTGCCAGCAGCTTAAATGGACTAGCGGGAGAGTCCGGGGAGCTGTTTTTT.

The CDR3 spells CAWSGGVDTEAFF. In DNA form, the CDR3 reads TGTGCCTGGAGTGGGGGGGTGGACACTGAAGCTTTCTTT. This rearrangement joins TRBV30 to TRBJ1-1, with D perhaps matching TRBD1 (5 bases). Trimming cost V 1 base and J 3 bases, with 9 bases left between them. CDR3 length: 13 amino acids. The V gene's germline CDR1 is GTSNPN and CDR2 SVGIG (reference sequence).

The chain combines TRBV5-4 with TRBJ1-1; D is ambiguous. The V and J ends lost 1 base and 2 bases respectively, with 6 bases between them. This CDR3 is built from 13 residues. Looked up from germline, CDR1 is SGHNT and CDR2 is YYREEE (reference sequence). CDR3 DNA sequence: TGTGCCAGCAGCTTGTTACAAAACACTGAAGCTTTCTTT. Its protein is CASSLLQNTEAFF.

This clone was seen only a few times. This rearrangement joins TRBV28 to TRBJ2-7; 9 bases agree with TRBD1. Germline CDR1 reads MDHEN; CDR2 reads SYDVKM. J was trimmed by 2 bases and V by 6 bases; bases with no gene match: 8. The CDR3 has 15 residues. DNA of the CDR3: TGTGCCAGCAGCCAACCGGGACAGGGAACCTACGAGCAGTACTTC. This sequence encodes CASSQPGQGTYEQYF.

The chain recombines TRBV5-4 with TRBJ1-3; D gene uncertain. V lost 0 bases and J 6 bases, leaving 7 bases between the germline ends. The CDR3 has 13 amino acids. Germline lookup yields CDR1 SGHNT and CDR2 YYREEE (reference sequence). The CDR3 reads CASSLGPLNTIYF. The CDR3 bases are TGTGCCAGCAGCTTGGGGCCGTTAAACACCATATATTTT.

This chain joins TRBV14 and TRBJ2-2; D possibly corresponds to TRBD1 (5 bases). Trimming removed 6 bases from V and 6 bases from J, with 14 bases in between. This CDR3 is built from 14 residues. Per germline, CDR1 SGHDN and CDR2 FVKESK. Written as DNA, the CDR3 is TGTGCCAGCAGTCAGCAGGGTTTGGCCGGGGAGCTGTTTTTT. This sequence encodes CASSQQGLAGELFF.